This entry features one T cell receptor beta chain sequence. As yet, its antigen is unknown. Lacking the conserved final phenylalanine or tryptophan, this CDR3 likely reflects a read error. This sample is part of a study of tumor-infiltrating lymphocytes in primary liver carcinoma. Study background: Sample counts of productive TCRbeta reads spanned roughly 3.65 to 8 million; these counts were similar across tissue types.

General observations from the study: Researchers found tumor-adjacent and tumor-blood pairs overlapped less than tumor region pairs. Researchers did not compare CD4+ and CD8+ repertoires, as samples were bulk unsorted.

This CDR3 spans 14 amino acids. Germline CDR1 MNHEY, CDR2 SVGEGT. Trimming removed 6 bases from V and 8 bases from J, with 17 bases in between. Production of TCR beta cDNA used around 0.45 ug total RNA together with a constant-region primer. Libraries of TCR beta came from three nested multiplex PCR rounds with slightly modified ARM-PCR. A C-beta reverse primer and TRBV1-TRBV30 forward primers served in each of the first two PCR rounds, at ten to eleven cycles apiece. Using its own MiXCR run on the multiplex PCR reads, TCRdb lists one record per CDR3 protein. The sample lists almost 200,000 distinct CDR3 sequences, roughly two thirds seen once, with approximately 6.6% in the top ten. Both blood RNA, taken from unsorted whole blood, and germline DNA were extracted.

This sequence joins TRBV6-2 or TRBV6-3 and TRBJ2-1; D is undetermined. Material: peripheral blood. This receptor was identified in a woman in her sixties or seventies with primary liver carcinoma and hepatitis B virus infection. DNA for the CDR3: TGTGCCAGCAGGCGAACAGCTAAATACTATGAGCAGTTCCTC. This codes for CASRRTAKYYEQFL.